The next 15 T cell receptor beta chains were all read from a single sample in a study of type 1 regulatory T cells. These receptors lack a known antigen. TCRdb itself ran the reads through MiXCR, one entry per CDR3 protein. Among tens of thousands of distinct CDR3 sequences listed, less than 25% were seen once. Study results and limitations: Compared with non-type 1 regulatory T cells, type 1 regulatory T cells showed a more restricted TCR repertoire.

Specimen: cultured type 1 regulatory T (Tr1) cells, either the whole culture or a sorted fraction (not recorded which). These receptors all stem from a human donor in good health.

V is TRBV4-3 and J is TRBJ1-2; 7 bases map to TRBD1. This CDR3 region has 17 residues. CDR1 is LGHNA, CDR2 YSLEER, per germline. The ends lost 1 base at V and 2 bases at J; junction bases unmatched: 10. The chain's CDR3 is CASSQVAQGMTNYGYTF. CDR3 nucleotides: TGCGCCAGCAGCCAAGTAGCACAGGGGATGACGAACTATGGCTACACCTTC.

The rearrangement joins TRBV7-2 to TRBJ1-2, with a tentative D call TRBD1 (5 bases). The CDR3 length is 15 residues. The germline gives CDR1 SGHTA, CDR2 FQGNSA. V was trimmed by 5 bases and J by 5 bases, leaving 18 bases between them. CDR3 sequence: CASSPDSGQEYGYTF. In DNA, the CDR3 is TGTGCCAGCAGCCCCGACTCGGGGCAAGAGTATGGCTACACCTTC.

This chain uses TRBV18 with TRBJ2-5; 8 bases match TRBD1. V shed 3 bases, J shed 4 bases, and the junction held 4 bases outside the gene matches. CDR1 and CDR2 from the germline V gene are KGHSH and LQKENI. This CDR3 is built from 14 residues. CDR3: CASSPTGAGETQYF. CDR3 coding DNA: TGTGCCAGCTCACCGACAGGGGCCGGAGAGACCCAGTACTTC.

V and J are TRBV20-1 and TRBJ2-1, with 8 bases that match TRBD2. This CDR3 comprises 13 residues. The germline V gene encodes CDR1 DFQATT and CDR2 SNEGSKA (reference sequence). The V and J ends lost 7 bases and 4 bases, in that order; junction bases with no gene match: 6. As DNA, the CDR3 is TGCAGTGTTGACGGGAGGGAATACAATGAGCAGTTCTTC. Encoded protein: CSVDGREYNEQFF.

The J gene is TRBJ2-2, the V gene TRBV18, with D maybe TRBD1 (5 bases). CDR3 length: 16 residues. Trimming stripped 3 bases from V and 0 bases from J, with 11 bases between. Germline loops: CDR1 KGHSH, CDR2 LQKENI. CDR3 in DNA: TGTGCCAGCTCACCTAACAGGTCCCCGAACACCGGGGAGCTGTTTTTT. Protein: CASSPNRSPNTGELFF. Looking up the rest from reference TRBV18 and TRBJ2-2 gives the full variable domain: NAGVMQNPRHLVRRRGQEARLRCSPMKGHSHVYWYRQLPEEGLKFMVYLQKENIIDESGMPKERFSAEFPKEGPSILRIQQVVRGDSAAYFCASSPNRSPNTGELFFGEGSRLTVL.

This chain links TRBV20-1 with TRBJ2-2, with TRBD2 as a possible D gene (6 bases). V lost 6 bases and J lost 1, with 12 bases in between. The CDR3 runs to 14 residues. Germline V gene data show CDR1 as DFQATT and CDR2 as SNEGSKA (reference sequence). The CDR3 DNA sequence: TGCAGTGCCATGGGACTTCAGAACACCGGGGAGCTGTTTTTT. It translates to CSAMGLQNTGELFF.

This chain's CDR3 is CASSLGDRGYTSPLHF. The CDR3 DNA follows: TGTGCCAGCAGCTTAGGCGACAGGGGCTACACTTCACCCCTCCACTTT. This chain connects TRBV7-9 to TRBJ1-6, with 8 bases matching TRBD1. J gave up 9 bases and V 1 base, and 8 bases lay outside the gene matches. The CDR3 runs 16 residues. Per the germline V gene, CDR1 is SEHNR and CDR2 is FQNEAQ (reference sequence).

Only one count was recorded for this clonotype. A clone one base away is much larger, so this may be a read error. The chain has TRBV6-2 or TRBV6-3 and TRBJ1-1; D possibly corresponds to TRBD1 (5 bases). Germline loops: CDR1 MNHEY, CDR2 SVGEGT. The CDR3 covers 14 residues. V was clipped by 8 bases and J by 3 bases, with 16 bases between them. Here the CDR3 reads CASGLSGSDTEAFF. The CDR3 DNA reads as TGTGCCAGCGGTTTGTCAGGGAGTGACACTGAAGCTTTCTTT.

This clonotype was recorded once. This chain uses TRBV14 with TRBJ1-3; no clear D. Trimming took 4 bases from V and 8 from J, leaving 9 bases between them. This CDR3 has 12 residues. Looked up from germline, CDR1 is SGHDN and CDR2 is FVKESK. CDR3 in amino acids: CASSPREDTIYF. CDR3 nucleotides: TGTGCCAGCAGCCCGAGGGAGGACACCATATATTTT. Looking up the rest from reference TRBV14 and TRBJ1-3 gives the full variable domain: EAGVTQFPSHSVIEKGQTVTLRCDPISGHDNLYWYRRVMGKEIKFLLHFVKESKQDESGMPNNRFLAERTGGTYSTLKVQPAELEDSGVYFCASSPREDTIYFGEGSWLTVV.

This clonotype was counted between two and nine times. CDR3 nucleotide sequence: TGTGCCAGCAGCCAAGGATCGGGACACAAAAACATTCAGTACTTC. Residues: CASSQGSGHKNIQYF. The chain recombines TRBV3-1 with TRBJ2-4; a weak D match, TRBD1 (6 bases). The V gene lost 1 base and the J gene lost 3 bases, with 10 bases spanning the gap. CDR3 length equals 15 residues. The germline CDR1 and CDR2 sequences are LGHDT and YNNKEL (reference sequence).

The V and J genes are TRBV19 and TRBJ2-3; D possibly corresponds to TRBD2 (5 bases). Between the trimmed V and J ends, which lost 5 bases and 1 base, there was a span of 16 bases. CDR1 and CDR2 (germline): LNHDA, SQIVND (reference sequence). The CDR3 has 16 residues. The CDR3 DNA reads TGTGCCAGTAGTTTCCGCTTAAGCGGAGGCACAGATACGCAGTATTTT. This sequence encodes CASSFRLSGGTDTQYF.

The rearrangement uses TRBV7-8 and TRBJ2-3; TRBD1 or TRBD2 may be the D gene (5 bases each). This CDR3 has 14 amino acids. CDR1 and CDR2 from the germline V gene are SGHVS and FQNEAQ. The V end was cut by 3 bases, the J end by 2 bases, with 9 bases between. CDR3 region: CASSFWGFTDTQYF. CDR3 nucleotides: TGTGCCAGCAGCTTCTGGGGGTTCACAGATACGCAGTATTTT.

This clonotype was detected only a few times. This chain links TRBV24-1 with TRBJ2-1, with D uncertain. CDR1 KGHDR and CDR2 SFDVKD come from the germline V gene. This CDR3 is 16 amino acids long. Trimming removed 3 bases at V and 9 bases at J, with 20 bases between. The CDR3 loop is CATSDPGLGSLFEQFF. DNA for the CDR3: TGTGCCACCAGTGATCCTGGCCTAGGGTCGTTGTTTGAGCAGTTCTTC.

The rearrangement uses TRBV7-2 and TRBJ2-7; perhaps D is TRBD1 or TRBD2 (6 bases each). CDR1 is SGHTA, CDR2 FQGNSA, per germline. The germline V and J ends were trimmed by 2 bases and 1 base, with 12 bases remaining between them. This CDR3 region has 15 residues. The CDR3 DNA is TGTGCCAGCAGCTTAAACGGAGGGGGGTCCTACGAGCAGTACTTC. This gives the protein CASSLNGGGSYEQYF.

Here the CDR3 DNA reads TGCAGTGCTATCCCTGGAAGCGGGGCCGGAAACACCATATATTTT. Residues: CSAIPGSGAGNTIYF. The V and J genes are TRBV20-1 and TRBJ1-3, with D possibly matching TRBD1 (5 bases). The V end lost 4 bases, the J end lost 4 bases, and 17 bases lay between the germline ends. This CDR3 is 15 amino acids long. The germline V gene has CDR1 DFQATT and CDR2 SNEGSKA (reference sequence).